This T cell receptor (beta chain) was observed in a study of shared clonotypes between healthy human individuals. For the study at large: Contributing individuals were two females and a few males aged 18 to 49. Per donor, three plates held CD4 naive cells, three held CD4 memory, two held CD8 naive and one held CD8 memory.

The table came from immunoSEQ multiplex PCR; TCRdb's copy has only in-frame clones and leaves some out. The sample shows 1 million to 1.3 million clones, roughly 74% of them seen only once. Trimming removed 2 bases from V and 2 bases from J, with 13 bases in between. In germline, CDR1 is SGHNT, CDR2 YYREEE (reference sequence). The CDR3 totals 15 residues. Only Caucasian adults living in Nashville, Tennessee made up the donor group. CD45RA+ naive and CD45RA-negative memory subsets were separated from CD4+ cells. The V gene is TRBV5-4, the J gene TRBJ2-5; tentative D call: TRBD1 (5 bases). The source material was memory CD4+ T cells from PBMCs. The sample's subset: CD45RA-negative fraction. This sequence was found in a man aged 18 to 30 in good health. Some clones in this sample may be carry-over from other donors' samples. The CDR3 region has the DNA TGTGCCAGCAGCTTATGGCTTACAGGACAAGAGACCCAGTACTTC. This gives the protein CASSLWLTGQETQYF.